This paragraph reports one T cell receptor (beta chain). The sample is drawn from a study of blood T cell repertoires in COVID-19. Study background: There were acute and convalescent COVID-19 samples, and they came from the United States, Italy and Spain. Sources were T cells, B-cell-depleted T cells, or PBMCs; the material itself was cDNA or gDNA.

Germline CDR1 is LNHDA and CDR2 is SQIVND (reference sequence). This CDR3 comprises 13 residues. V gave up 8 bases and J gave up 1 base, with 10 bases separating them. Original data processing: Counts of nucleated cells, estimated from reference gene primer amplification, were obtained. TCRdb's copy holds only in-frame clones and misses some; the assay was immunoSEQ multiplex PCR. The V and J calls and clone size were taken over from that table, and D and trimming were inferred from the DNA. The sample carries around 72,000 clones, about 89% recorded once. The chain employs TRBV19 and TRBJ2-3; tentative D call: TRBD2 (6 bases). Specimen: peripheral blood. The TCR originated in a man aged 50-59 years with active COVID-19. CDR3 residues: CASRDLRTDTQYF. The CDR3 bases are TGTGCCAGTCGGGACTTACGCACAGATACGCAGTATTTT.